Shown below are 27 T cell receptor beta chains from a single sample sequenced in a study of cytomegalovirus exposure and HLA in healthy donors. Use of 60 Vbeta and 13 Jbeta primers characterized the PCR. Libraries were prepared by immunoSEQ multiplex PCR; TCRdb keeps only in-frame clonotypes and omits some of them. The sample has over 200,000 clones, more than 60% seen once; the top ten hold roughly 2%. Sequences were obtained from PBMCs. The receptor source for this set is a woman in her twenties or thirties in good health and CMV-seronegative.

The V gene is TRBV6-5, the J gene TRBJ2-2, with a weak D call TRBD1 (5 bases). V lost 6 bases, J lost 1 base, and 9 bases lay in between. The CDR3 is 14 residues long. Germline assignment: CDR1 MNHEY and CDR2 SVGAGI. The CDR3, as DNA: TGTGCCAGCAGCGAAGGACAGAACACCGGGGAGCTGTTTTTT. It translates to CASSEGQNTGELFF.

J is TRBJ1-1 and V is TRBV7-9; 7 nucleotides line up with TRBD1. This CDR3 has 14 amino acids. Germline assignment: CDR1 SEHNR and CDR2 FQNEAQ (reference sequence). The junction had 14 bases not matched to a gene; V was cut back by 7 bases and J by 9 bases. DNA for the CDR3: TGTGCCAGCACCTATAGTGTACAGGGGATCAAAGCTTTCTTT. Translated: CASTYSVQGIKAFF.

The J gene is TRBJ2-5, the V gene TRBV9, with D perhaps TRBD1 (5 bases). The V and J ends lost 4 bases and 2 bases respectively, with 12 bases between them. The CDR3 is made up of 14 amino acids. The germline V gene encodes CDR1 SGDLS and CDR2 YYNGEE. In nucleotides, the CDR3 is TGTGCCAGCAGCCCCTTTGGGGCGCAAGAGACCCAGTACTTC. Translated, it gives CASSPFGAQETQYF.

This clone has just a few counts. V is TRBV7-6 and J is TRBJ2-2, with 10 bases identical to TRBD1. The CDR3 runs 15 residues. V was pared by 10 bases and J by 5 bases, with 10 bases of the junction left unmatched. The germline V gene has CDR1 SGHVS and CDR2 FNYEAQ. The CDR3 region is CATIDRGRGTGELFF. The CDR3 DNA follows: TGTGCCACCATTGACAGGGGGCGAGGGACCGGGGAGCTGTTTTTT.

This sequence joins TRBV6-6 and TRBJ1-5; TRBD1 might be the D (5 bases). The V end was cut by 2 bases, the J end by 7 bases, with 12 bases between. This CDR3 has 14 amino acids. The germline gives CDR1 MNHNY, CDR2 SVGAGI (reference sequence). Here the CDR3 DNA reads TGTGCCAGCAGTTACGAAGGGGCCCGACAGCCCCAGCATTTT. Translation gives CASSYEGARQPQHF.

The chain is built from TRBV18 and TRBJ1-4; TRBD1 matches 8 bases. CDR1 and CDR2 (germline): KGHSH, LQKENI. Trimming cost V 1 base and J 6 bases; bases outside gene matches: 4. This CDR3 contains 15 residues. The CDR3 loop reads CASSPRTGQDEKLFF. CDR3 nucleotide sequence: TGTGCCAGCTCACCACGGACAGGGCAAGATGAAAAACTGTTTTTT.

The chain carries TRBV11-3 and TRBJ2-3, with TRBD2 matching 8 bases. This CDR3 spans 16 amino acids. The V and J ends lost 6 bases and 3 bases, in that order; junction bases with no gene match: 11. Germline V CDR1 and CDR2: SGHNT, YENEEA. Here the CDR3 DNA reads TGTGCCAGCAGTCCCGGGACTAGGATCTCGACAGATACGCAGTATTTT. Translating it yields CASSPGTRISTDTQYF.

DNA of the CDR3: TGTGCCAGCAGCGTAGGGAGGTCCCTATATGGCTACACCTTC. This encodes CASSVGRSLYGYTF. This rearrangement joins TRBV9 to TRBJ1-2; D ambiguous. This CDR3 contains 14 residues. V lost 0 bases, J lost 5 bases, and 11 bases lay in between. Germline V gene data show CDR1 as SGDLS and CDR2 as YYNGEE. The whole variable domain, remainder taken from reference TRBV9 and TRBJ1-2, is DSGVTQTPKHLITATGQRVTLRCSPRSGDLSVYWYQQSLDQGLQFLIQYYNGEERAKGNILERFSAQQFPDLHSELNLSSLELGDSALYFCASSVGRSLYGYTFGSGTRLTVV.

The chain employs TRBV11-2 and TRBJ2-1, with D perhaps matching TRBD2 (7 bases). The CDR3 length is 15 residues. Trimming cost V 1 base and J 4 bases, with 11 bases left between them. Germline V gene sequence: CDR1 SGHAT, CDR2 FQNNGV. In nucleotides, the CDR3 is TGTGCCAGCAGCTTAGCCGGGGGGACATACAATGAGCAGTTCTTC. Translated: CASSLAGGTYNEQFF.

The chain carries TRBV19 and TRBJ1-1; TRBD1 matches 7 bases. The CDR3 is 18 amino acids. CDR1 and CDR2 (germline): LNHDA, SQIVND (reference sequence). Trimming removed 5 bases from V and 0 bases from J; junction bases left unmatched: 15. DNA for the CDR3: TGTGCCAGTAGTTCCTCCGGGACAGTGGCTCGAATGAACACTGAAGCTTTCTTT. This encodes CASSSSGTVARMNTEAFF.

This clone came up once. The chain carries TRBV4-1 and TRBJ2-5, with TRBD1 matching over 8 bases. There are 16 residues in the CDR3. J gave up 1 base and V 2 bases, and 6 bases lay outside the gene matches. Germline loops: CDR1 MGHRA, CDR2 YSYEKL. The CDR3 is CASSQSADRGQETQYF. For the CDR3, the DNA is TGCGCCAGCAGCCAATCGGCTGACAGGGGCCAAGAGACCCAGTACTTC.

The sample holds many counts of this clone. The rearrangement links TRBV5-1 to TRBJ2-7; 8 bases are a match to TRBD1. The CDR3 runs to 15 residues. After removal of 5 bases from V and 4 bases from J, the junction contained 11 bases not matched to a gene. CDR1 and CDR2 from the germline V gene are SGHRS and YFSETQ. CDR3 nucleotide sequence: TGCGCCAGCAGGATCACCGGGACAGGCGCTTACGAGCAGTACTTC. Protein: CASRITGTGAYEQYF.

This chain connects TRBV27 to TRBJ2-7; the match to TRBD1 covers 12 bases. The trim removed 7 bases at V and 4 bases at J, leaving 5 bases unmatched. This CDR3 is 14 amino acids long. CDR1 MNHEY and CDR2 SMNVEV come from the germline V gene (reference sequence). CDR3 DNA: TGTGCCAGCACCATGGGACAGGGGGCGTACGAGCAGTACTTC. Residues: CASTMGQGAYEQYF.

The chain links TRBV2 to TRBJ2-2, with 7 bases aligning to TRBD2. This CDR3 is 18 amino acids long. Looked up from germline, CDR1 is SNHLY and CDR2 is FYNNEI. Trimming at V came to 3 bases and at J to 1 base, leaving 11 bases not matched to a gene. The CDR3 DNA follows: TGTGCCAGCAGTGAGAGGGGCCTAGCGGTCCTGAACACCGGGGAGCTGTTTTTT. It codes for CASSERGLAVLNTGELFF.

As DNA, the CDR3 is TGTGCCAGTAGGTTTTCCGGAGCCTACGAGCAGTACTTC. It specifies CASRFSGAYEQYF. The chain is built from TRBV19 and TRBJ2-7; D unclear. V lost 6 bases and J 2 bases, leaving 11 bases between the germline ends. From germline, CDR1 is LNHDA and CDR2 SQIVND (reference sequence). The CDR3 runs 13 residues.

This clone showed up just a few times. The V and J genes are TRBV5-1 and TRBJ1-1, with D perhaps matching TRBD1 (5 bases). From germline, CDR1 is SGHRS and CDR2 YFSETQ. The CDR3 is made up of 11 amino acids. Trimming shortened V by 5 bases and J by 8 bases, and 10 bases separated the two germline ends. The CDR3 region has the DNA TGCGCCAGCAGTCTGGGGGGGGAAGCTTTCTTT. This translates into CASSLGGEAFF.

The J gene is TRBJ1-1, the V gene TRBV9; D is undetermined. The CDR3 is made up of 14 amino acids. The V gene lost 0 bases and the J gene lost 3 bases, with 9 bases spanning the gap. CDR1 and CDR2 (germline): SGDLS, YYNGEE. The CDR3 spells CASSVGEGYTEAFF. The CDR3 coding sequence is TGTGCCAGCAGCGTAGGAGAGGGATACACTGAAGCTTTCTTT.

CDR3 nucleotide sequence: TGTGCCAGCAGCTTCACGACAGGGAACACTGAAGCTTTCTTT. Protein product: CASSFTTGNTEAFF. V gene TRBV7-3 combines with J gene TRBJ1-1; perhaps TRBD1 as D (6 bases). Germline-derived CDR1 and CDR2 are SGHTA and FQGTGA. Trimming took off 3 bases at V and 1 base at J, with 9 bases between the two ends. The CDR3 runs to 14 residues.

The gene calls are TRBV23-1 and TRBJ1-5; 8 bases align to TRBD1. TRBV23-1 carries the ORF label, with uncertain function. V trimming: 4 bases; J trimming: 1 base; junction bases outside the gene matches: 9. The CDR3 consists of 17 residues. The CDR3, as DNA: TGCGCCAGCAGTCCCACGGGGGACAGGATGAGCAATCAGCCCCAGCATTTT. Its protein is CASSPTGDRMSNQPQHF.

This clone was counted a few times. V and J are TRBV6-6 and TRBJ1-2, with D maybe TRBD1 (5 bases). Germline values: CDR1 MNHNY, CDR2 SVGAGI (reference sequence). The CDR3 totals 14 residues. V was pared by 7 bases and J by 6 bases, with 18 bases between. CDR3 in amino acids: CASNEGLTFDGYTF. DNA of the CDR3: TGTGCCAGCAACGAGGGACTAACGTTCGATGGCTACACCTTC.

The chain joins TRBV29-1 to TRBJ1-2; D is undetermined. Germline V CDR1 and CDR2: SQVTM, ANQGSEA. Trimming took 4 bases from V and 6 from J, leaving 9 bases between them. The CDR3 contains 11 residues. The CDR3 here is CSVVQDNGYTF. The CDR3 DNA follows: TGCAGCGTTGTGCAGGATAATGGCTACACCTTC.

The gene calls are TRBV10-1 and TRBJ2-5, with TRBD1 matching over 8 bases. This CDR3 spans 16 amino acids. The germline CDR1 and CDR2 sequences are WNHNN and SYGVQD (reference sequence). Trimming removed 0 bases from V and 5 bases from J; junction bases left unmatched: 8. CDR3 amino acids: CASSESPGQGAETQYF. The CDR3 DNA is TGCGCCAGCAGTGAGTCACCAGGACAGGGAGCGGAGACCCAGTACTTC.

V usage is TRBV15 and J usage is TRBJ1-1; TRBD1 is a possible D gene (5 bases). The CDR3 extends over 18 amino acids. The germline CDR1 and CDR2 sequences are LNHNV and YYDKDF (reference sequence). Trimming cost V 0 bases and J 8 bases, with 25 bases left between them. The CDR3 DNA is TGTGCCACCAGCAGAGATTTCGGCAGACAGACCGAAACCTACGAAGCTTTCTTT. Its translation: CATSRDFGRQTETYEAFF.

This chain uses TRBV2 with TRBJ1-1, with D possibly matching TRBD1 (6 bases). Germline CDR1 is SNHLY and CDR2 is FYNNEI. The CDR3 length is 14 residues. With 5 bases removed from V and 4 bases from J, the gap between germline ends came to 14 bases. CDR3 bases: TGTGCCAGCAGTTTGGACAGCTGGGGCACTGAAGCTTTCTTT. Protein product: CASSLDSWGTEAFF.

This clone was seen only a few times. V and J are TRBV20-1 and TRBJ2-1; the match to TRBD2 covers 7 bases. The trim removed 6 bases at V and 10 bases at J, leaving 6 bases unmatched. Germline V gene data show CDR1 as DFQATT and CDR2 as SNEGSKA (reference sequence). CDR3 length equals 11 residues. CDR3 sequence (DNA): TGCAGTGCCCGGGACTACTGGGAGCAGTTCTTC. Residues: CSARDYWEQFF.

This rearrangement joins TRBV19 to TRBJ1-2, with unresolved D. Germline V gives CDR1 LNHDA, CDR2 SQIVND (reference sequence). The CDR3 has 14 amino acids. V lost 2 bases and J 6 bases, leaving 13 bases between the germline ends. The DNA of the CDR3 is TGTGCCAGTAGTATATTGGGCCCCGTGGATGGCTACACCTTC. It specifies CASSILGPVDGYTF.

For this clone: At one end, the junction sequence differs from germline, possibly due to a read error. This chain connects TRBV7-9 to TRBJ1-3; 8 bases are shared with TRBD1. The CDR3 is 16 residues long. Looked up from germline, CDR1 is SEHNR and CDR2 is FQNEAQ (reference sequence). The CDR3 DNA follows: TGTTCCAGCAGCCGGACAGGGCTCGTCTCTGGAAACACCATATATTTT. It encodes CSSSRTGLVSGNTIYF. The full variable domain, rest sourced from reference TRBV7-9 and TRBJ1-3, is DTGVSQNPRHKITKRGQNVTFRCDPISEHNRLYWYRQTLGQGPEFLTYFQNEAQLEKSRLLSDRFSAERPKGSFSTLEIQRTEQGDSAMYLCSSSRTGLVSGNTIYFGEGSWLTVV.